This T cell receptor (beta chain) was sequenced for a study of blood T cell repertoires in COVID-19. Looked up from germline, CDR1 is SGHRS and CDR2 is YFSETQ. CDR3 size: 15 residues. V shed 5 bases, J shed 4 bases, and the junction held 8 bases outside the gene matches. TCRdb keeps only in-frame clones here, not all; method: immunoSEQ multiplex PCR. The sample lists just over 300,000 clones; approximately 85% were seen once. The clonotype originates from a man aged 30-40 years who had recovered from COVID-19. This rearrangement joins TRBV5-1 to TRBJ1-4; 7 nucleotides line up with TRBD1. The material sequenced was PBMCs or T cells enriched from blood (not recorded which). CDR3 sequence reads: CASRAAGQYNEKLFF. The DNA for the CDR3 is TGCGCCAGCAGGGCGGCGGGACAGTATAATGAAAAACTGTTTTTT.